This T cell receptor (beta chain) was retrieved from a study of blood T cell repertoires in COVID-19 (dated by TCRdb to about 2020). Regarding the research as a whole: Samples from collaborators originated in the United States, Italy and Spain and spanned both the acute and convalescent phases of COVID-19. Nearly every sample came with metadata listing a de-identified subject ID, COVID-19 status, age in years and sex. The samples were drawn from the first 160 participants of the ongoing ImmuneRACE study and from 1,254 subjects provided by 6 global collaborators. Where available, HLA class I and class II types were taken from metadata supplied by the sample provider and were not determined by assay-based typing. Deeply sampled blood TCRbeta repertoires from subjects exposed to, actively infected with, or recovered from COVID-19 were included in the dataset. The material from the prospective study consisted of cDNA or gDNA derived from T cells, B-cell-depleted T cells, or PBMCs. The repertoires were released in a freely available public database meant as a resource for research on the immune response to SARS-CoV-2. The paper as a whole reports these results and caveats: Clinical and demographic metadata were provided uncurated, with the amount varying by source and participant.

The CDR3 runs 13 residues from the cysteine to the phenylalanine. Only the CDR3 region is kept as DNA, spanning 39 bases read in frame from base 1. Trimming at the junction amounts to 8 bases on V and 5 bases on J, and the germline ends lie 10 bases apart. As encoded in the germline V gene, CDR1 is MNHEY while CDR2 is SVGAGI. In the case of this clone: It has no known antigen specificity. Base quality data are lacking; no much larger clone is found one base away.

Each collaborating institution followed its own protocols to collect whole blood in K2EDTA tubes. For TCRbeta analysis, collaborator samples were shipped as frozen whole blood, as isolated PBMCs, or as DNA extracted from either sample type. TCRbeta CDR3 regions were amplified from genomic DNA by means of the immunoSEQ Assay, a bias-controlled multiplex PCR. The original methods were these. The number of nucleated cells in each sample was estimated by amplification of reference gene primers within the assay. Sequence reads were collapsed and filtered to measure the absolute abundance of every unique TCRbeta CDR3 rearrangement. For each sample, productive Simpson clonality was calculated by taking the square root of Simpson's diversity index across productive rearrangements. Drawn from immuneACCESS, this table holds only the in-frame rearrangements with V and J called that TCRdb kept. Clones are partly lost; checked studies trace under half to an unresolved V gene and leave the rest unexplained. That table gives V, J and clone size, and the DNA gave D and trimming. A total of about 220,000 clones appear in this sample, roughly 87% of them only once. 1.9% of the sample goes to the ten largest clones.

The V and J genes are TRBV6-5 and TRBJ1-6, and TRBD1 may be the D gene, going by 6 matching bases. Sequencing used peripheral blood. The source is a man aged 35-49 years with active or convalescent COVID-19. CDR3 protein: CASGRQDNSPLHF. The DNA sequence is given as TGTGCCAGCGGTCGACAGGATAATTCACCCCTCCACTTT.